A single T cell receptor (beta chain) is shown here with its context. Its specificity is unknown. Profiling relied on immunoSEQ multiplex PCR, and the TCRdb table lists in-frame clones only, not all of them. The sample has some 45,000 clones; 85% to 95% are singletons. The CDR3 is 14 residues long. Germline lookup yields CDR1 SGHDT and CDR2 YYEEEE. V was clipped by 4 bases and J by 2 bases, with 13 bases between them. These data are taken from a study of cytomegalovirus exposure and HLA in healthy donors. Findings and limits, study-wide: As confirmed in vitro, three CMV-associated chains were specific for CMV antigens.

The chain is built from TRBV5-6 and TRBJ2-7; a possible D gene is TRBD2 (6 bases). The sequenced sample was PBMCs. The clonotype was recovered from a woman under 30 in good health and CMV-seropositive. In nucleotides, the CDR3 is TGTGCCAGCAGCCTAGGGACTGTGACCTACGAGCAGTACTTC. It yields the protein CASSLGTVTYEQYF.